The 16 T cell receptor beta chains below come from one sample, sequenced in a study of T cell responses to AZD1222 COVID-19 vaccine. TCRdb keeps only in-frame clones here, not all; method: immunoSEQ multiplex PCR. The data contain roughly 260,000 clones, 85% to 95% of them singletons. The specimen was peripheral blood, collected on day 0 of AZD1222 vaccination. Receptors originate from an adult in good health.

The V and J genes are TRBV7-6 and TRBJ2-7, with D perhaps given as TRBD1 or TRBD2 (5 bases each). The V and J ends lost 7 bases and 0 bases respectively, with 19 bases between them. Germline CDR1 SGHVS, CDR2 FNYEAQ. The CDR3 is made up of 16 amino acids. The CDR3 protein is CASTLRGPQSSYEQYF. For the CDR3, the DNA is TGTGCCAGCACTCTACGGGGACCCCAGAGCTCCTACGAGCAGTACTTC.

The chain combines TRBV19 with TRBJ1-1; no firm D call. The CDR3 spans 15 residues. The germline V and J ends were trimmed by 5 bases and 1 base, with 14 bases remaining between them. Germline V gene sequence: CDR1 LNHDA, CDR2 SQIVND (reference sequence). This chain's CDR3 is CASSVPGTSNTEAFF. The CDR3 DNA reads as TGTGCCAGTAGTGTACCGGGAACCTCGAACACTGAAGCTTTCTTT.

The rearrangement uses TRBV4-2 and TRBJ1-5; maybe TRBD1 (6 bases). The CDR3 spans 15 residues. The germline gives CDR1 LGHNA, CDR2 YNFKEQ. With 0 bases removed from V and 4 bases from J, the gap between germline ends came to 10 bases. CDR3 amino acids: CASSQDGGGNQPQHF. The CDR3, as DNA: TGTGCCAGCAGCCAAGATGGAGGGGGTAATCAGCCCCAGCATTTT.

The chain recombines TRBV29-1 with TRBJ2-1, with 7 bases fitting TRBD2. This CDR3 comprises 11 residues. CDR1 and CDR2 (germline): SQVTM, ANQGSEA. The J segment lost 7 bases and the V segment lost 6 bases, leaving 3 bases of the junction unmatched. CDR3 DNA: TGCAGCGTAGCGGGGTATAATGAGCAGTTCTTC. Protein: CSVAGYNEQFF.

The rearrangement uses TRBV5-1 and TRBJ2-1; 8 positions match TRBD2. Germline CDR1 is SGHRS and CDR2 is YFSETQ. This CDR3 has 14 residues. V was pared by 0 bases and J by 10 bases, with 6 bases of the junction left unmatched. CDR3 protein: CASSLEGTSPEQFF. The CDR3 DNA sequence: TGCGCCAGCAGCTTGGAGGGGACTAGTCCCGAGCAGTTCTTC.

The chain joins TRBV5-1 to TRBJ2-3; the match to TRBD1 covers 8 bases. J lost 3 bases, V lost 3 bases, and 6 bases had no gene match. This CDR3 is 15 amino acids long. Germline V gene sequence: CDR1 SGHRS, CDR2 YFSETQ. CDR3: CASSSTGDSTDTQYF. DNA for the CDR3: TGCGCCAGCAGCTCGACAGGGGATTCGACAGATACGCAGTATTTT. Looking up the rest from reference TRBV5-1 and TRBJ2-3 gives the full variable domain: KAGVTQTPRYLIKTRGQQVTLSCSPISGHRSVSWYQQTPGQGLQFLFEYFSETQRNKGNFPGRFSGRQFSNSRSEMNVSTLELGDSALYLCASSSTGDSTDTQYFGPGTRLTVL.

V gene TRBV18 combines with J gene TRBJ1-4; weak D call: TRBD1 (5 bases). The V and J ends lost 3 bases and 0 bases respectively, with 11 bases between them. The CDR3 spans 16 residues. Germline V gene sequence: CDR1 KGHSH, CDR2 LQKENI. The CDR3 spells CASSPQGIATNEKLFF. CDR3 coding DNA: TGTGCCAGCTCACCGCAGGGAATTGCAACTAATGAAAAACTGTTTTTT. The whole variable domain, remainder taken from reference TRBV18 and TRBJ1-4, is NAGVMQNPRHLVRRRGQEARLRCSPMKGHSHVYWYRQLPEEGLKFMVYLQKENIIDESGMPKERFSAEFPKEGPSILRIQQVVRGDSAAYFCASSPQGIATNEKLFFGSGTQLSVL.

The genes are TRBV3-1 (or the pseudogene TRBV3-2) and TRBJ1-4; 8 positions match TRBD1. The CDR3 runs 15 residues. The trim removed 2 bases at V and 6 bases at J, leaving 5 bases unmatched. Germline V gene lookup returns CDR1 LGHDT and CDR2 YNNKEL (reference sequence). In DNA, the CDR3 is TGTGCCAGCAGCCAAATACCAGGGGGCTATGAAAAACTGTTTTTT. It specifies CASSQIPGGYEKLFF.

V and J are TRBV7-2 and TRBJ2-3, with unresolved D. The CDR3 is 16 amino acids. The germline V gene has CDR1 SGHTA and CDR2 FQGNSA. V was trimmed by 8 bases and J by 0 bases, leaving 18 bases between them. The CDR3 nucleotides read TGTGCCAGCGCTTCCTCTAGAGCCTCTAGCACAGATACGCAGTATTTT. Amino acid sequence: CASASSRASSTDTQYF.

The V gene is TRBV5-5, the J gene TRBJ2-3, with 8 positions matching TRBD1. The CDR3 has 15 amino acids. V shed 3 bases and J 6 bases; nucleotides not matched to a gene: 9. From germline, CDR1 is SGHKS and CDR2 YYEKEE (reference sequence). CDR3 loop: CASSSRQGLLDTQYF. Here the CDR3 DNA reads TGTGCCAGCAGCTCGCGACAGGGGCTTCTCGATACGCAGTATTTT. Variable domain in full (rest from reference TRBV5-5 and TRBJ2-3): DAGVTQSPTHLIKTRGQQVTLRCSPISGHKSVSWYQQVLGQGPQFIFQYYEKEERGRGNFPDRFSARQFPNYSSELNVNALLLGDSALYLCASSSRQGLLDTQYFGPGTRLTVL.

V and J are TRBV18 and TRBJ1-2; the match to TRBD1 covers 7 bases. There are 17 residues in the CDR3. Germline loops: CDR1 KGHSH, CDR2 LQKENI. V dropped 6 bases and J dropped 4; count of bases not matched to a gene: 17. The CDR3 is CASSPTSIQGSLYGYTF. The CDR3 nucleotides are TGTGCCAGCTCCCCCACATCAATACAGGGGTCCCTCTATGGCTACACCTTC. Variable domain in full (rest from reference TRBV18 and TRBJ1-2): NAGVMQNPRHLVRRRGQEARLRCSPMKGHSHVYWYRQLPEEGLKFMVYLQKENIIDESGMPKERFSAEFPKEGPSILRIQQVVRGDSAAYFCASSPTSIQGSLYGYTFGSGTRLTVV.

CDR3 bases: TGCGCCAGCAGCCGTTCTCTGGCGGACAGGGGGACCAATGAGCAGTTCTTC. It encodes CASSRSLADRGTNEQFF. V is TRBV4-1 and J is TRBJ2-1; 10 bases align to TRBD1. Trimming took 4 bases from V and 6 from J; bases not matched to a gene: 12. The CDR3 extends over 17 amino acids. The germline gives CDR1 MGHRA, CDR2 YSYEKL.

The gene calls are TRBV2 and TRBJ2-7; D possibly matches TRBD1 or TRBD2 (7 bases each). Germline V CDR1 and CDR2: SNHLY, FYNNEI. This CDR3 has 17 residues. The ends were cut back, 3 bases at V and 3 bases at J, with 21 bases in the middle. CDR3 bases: TGTGCCAGCAGTGATCGGCTGGGGGGGCAGGGGGACTACGAGCAGTACTTC. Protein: CASSDRLGGQGDYEQYF.

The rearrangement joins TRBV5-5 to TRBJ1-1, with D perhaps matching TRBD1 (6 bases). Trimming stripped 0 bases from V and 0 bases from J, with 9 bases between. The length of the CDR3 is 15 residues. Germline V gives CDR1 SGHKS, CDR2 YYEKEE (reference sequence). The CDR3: CASSLVQGLNTEAFF. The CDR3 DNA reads TGTGCCAGCAGCTTGGTTCAGGGGTTGAACACTGAAGCTTTCTTT.

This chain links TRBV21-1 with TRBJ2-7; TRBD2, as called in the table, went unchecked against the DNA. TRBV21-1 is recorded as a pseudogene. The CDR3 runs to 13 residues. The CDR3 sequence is CASSKAPGYEQYF. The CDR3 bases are TGTGCCAGCAGCAAAGCGCCCGGCTACGAGCAGTACTTC.

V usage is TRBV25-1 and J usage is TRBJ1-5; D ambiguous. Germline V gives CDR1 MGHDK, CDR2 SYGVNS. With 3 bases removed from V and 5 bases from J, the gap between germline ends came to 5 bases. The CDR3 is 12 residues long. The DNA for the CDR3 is TGTGCCAGCAGTGATTCTTATCAGCCCCAGCATTTT. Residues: CASSDSYQPQHF.